The TCR beta chain described here comes from a study of shared clonotypes between healthy human individuals. This CDR3 is built from 12 residues. V was clipped by 6 bases and J by 3 bases, with 5 bases between them. CDR1 KGHSH and CDR2 LQKENI come from the germline V gene. Method: immunoSEQ multiplex PCR; TCRdb's copy keeps in-frame clones and lacks some. The table lists some 2,100,000 clones, nearly 97% of them singletons. The receptor was isolated from a man younger than 30 in good health. The chain joins TRBV18 to TRBJ2-2; D is ambiguous. Sequenced: naive CD4+ T cells sorted from blood. Subset defined: CD45RA+ positively selected. CDR3 DNA: TGTGCCAGCTCTGCGGACACCGGGGAGCTGTTTTTT. It is translated as CASSADTGELFF.